This T cell receptor (beta chain) originates from a study of T-cell memory formation after mild COVID-19. The germline gives CDR1 SGHTA, CDR2 FQGNSA. V trimming: 6 bases; J trimming: 2 bases; junction bases outside the gene matches: 5. The CDR3 runs 14 residues. This clonotype was seen at least ten times. Its antigen is undetermined. MiXCR was run by TCRdb on the 5' RACE reads, yielding one entry per CDR3 protein. The table includes 450,000 or so distinct CDR3 sequences, 15% to 25% detected once. Points from the study as a whole: CD4+ clones that contracted lay mainly in CM and EM; CD8+ ones lay in EMRA. Nothing showed for sure that second-wave clones peaking on day 37 were SARS-CoV-2 specific.

The genes are TRBV7-2 and TRBJ2-3; 7 bases are shared with TRBD2. The TCR was taken from an adult woman who had mild COVID-19 (a few samples of this study predate the infection). Cell type and time point are not known. The sample taken for sequencing was PBMCs or a T cell subset sorted from them (not recorded which). Written as DNA, the CDR3 is TGTGCCAGCAGGTTGGGAGGGTTCACAGATACGCAGTATTTT. Its protein product is CASRLGGFTDTQYF.